These T cell receptor beta chains were read from a single sample in a study of cytomegalovirus exposure and HLA in healthy donors. Clones were sequenced by immunoSEQ multiplex PCR, and TCRdb holds only the in-frame ones, with some missing. This sample carries roughly 120,000 clones, with 1% going to the ten biggest clones. Sequencing was carried out using PBMCs. The receptors shown here come from a man aged 18 to 35 in good health and CMV-seronegative. Each CDR3 is given with its conserved first and last residue. The D gene is left open where the match is weak.

d_call	v_call	j_call	cdr3_nt	cdr3_aa
.	TRBV2	TRBJ1-3	TGTGCCAGCAGTGAGGGGGGAAGAGGTGGAAACACCATATATTTT	CASSEGGRGGNTIYF
TRBD1	TRBV9	TRBJ2-3	TGTGCCAGCAGCGTTGGGACAGCGAACCCGGATACGCAGTATTTT	CASSVGTANPDTQYF
.	TRBV2	TRBJ1-5	TGTGCCAGCAGTGAAAACATCGGCTTACAGTGGGCGAGTCAGCCCCAGCATTTT	CASSENIGLQWASQPQHF
TRBD2	TRBV7-8	TRBJ2-7	TGTGCCAGCAGCTCGACTAGCGGAGAAACCTACGAGCAGTACTTC	CASSSTSGETYEQYF
.	TRBV28	TRBJ2-7	TGTGCCAGCAGTTCAGGGGGGTCCTACGAGCAGTACTTC	CASSSGGSYEQYF
TRBD1	TRBV28	TRBJ2-7	TGTGCCAGCAGCCAAGGGACAGGGTTCTCCTACGAGCAGTACTTC	CASSQGTGFSYEQYF
.	TRBV2	TRBJ2-1	TGTGCCAGCAACGGGGGGAGGGGGGTCTCCTACAATGAGCAGTTCTTC	CASNGGRGVSYNEQFF
TRBD2	TRBV30	TRBJ2-3	TGTGCCTGGGCTAAGAGCGGGAGGGGATCAGATACGCAGTATTTT	CAWAKSGRGSDTQYF
TRBD1	TRBV18	TRBJ1-1	TGTGCCAGCTCACCTCGGCAGGGGGATGAAGCTTTCTTT	CASSPRQGDEAFF
TRBD1	TRBV7-2	TRBJ1-5	TGTGCCAGCAGCTCCTGGACAGGGGGCGACCAGCCCCAGCATTTT	CASSSWTGGDQPQHF
.	TRBV5-1	TRBJ2-7	TGCGCCAGCAGCTTTCTTCTAGGGGGTTACGAGCAGTACTTC	CASSFLLGGYEQYF
.	TRBV28	TRBJ2-7	TGTGCCAGCTTTCTCCGGAGGGGCTACGAGCAGTACTTC	CASFLRRGYEQYF
TRBD1	TRBV15	TRBJ1-5	TGTGCCACCAGCAGACTCCCGACAGGGGAGTATAGCAATCAGCCCCAGCATTTT	CATSRLPTGEYSNQPQHF
TRBD1	TRBV9	TRBJ1-2	TGTGCCAGCAGCGGAGCCGGGACAGCGAGCTTCTATGGCTACACCTTC	CASSGAGTASFYGYTF
TRBD1	TRBV25-1	TRBJ1-2	TGTGCCAGCAGAGATACAGGGGGCGCGTACTATGGCTACACCTTC	CASRDTGGAYYGYTF
TRBD1	TRBV28	TRBJ1-1	TGTGCCAGCAGTTTACCCCCTATACTGGGACAGGGGAACACTGAAGCTTTCTTT	CASSLPPILGQGNTEAFF